The rows below give T cell receptor beta chains drawn from one sample of a study of shared clonotypes between healthy human individuals. Repertoires were generated with immunoSEQ multiplex PCR, while TCRdb's copy carries only in-frame clones and drops some. The profile covers approximately 2.1 million clones, with over 85% appearing a single time and 0.3% to 0.4% taken by the ten largest. Sequences were obtained from naive CD4+ T cells from PBMCs. The receptors were sampled from a man younger than 35 in good health. Some clones in this sample may be carry-over from other donors' samples. CDR3s include the opening cysteine and the closing phenylalanine or tryptophan. D genes are given only for firm matches. Clone sizes are given selectively: once, few, many, or a class where the clone is expanded.

TRBJ1-2,TRBV28,-,once,CASYPFRDFVTVYGYTF,TGTGCCAGCTACCCTTTCCGGGACTTTGTAACTGTCTATGGCTACACCTTC
TRBJ1-1,TRBV4-1,TRBD1,-,CASSQVGQGGTEAFF,TGCGCCAGCAGCCAAGTAGGCCAGGGGGGGACTGAAGCTTTCTTT
TRBJ1-1,TRBV5-1,TRBD1,-,CASSLGTAKNTEAFF,TGCGCCAGCAGCTTAGGGACAGCTAAGAACACTGAAGCTTTCTTT
TRBJ1-1,TRBV5-1,-,-,CASSPGAENTEAFF,TGCGCCAGCAGCCCCGGGGCAGAGAACACTGAAGCTTTCTTT
TRBJ2-3,TRBV28,-,-,CASGVYGDTQYF,TGTGCCAGCGGGGTATATGGAGATACGCAGTATTTT
TRBJ2-1,TRBV5-4,TRBD2,-,CASSLGPSGYNEQFF,TGTGCCAGCAGCTTGGGCCCTAGCGGCTACAATGAGCAGTTCTTC
TRBJ2-4,TRBV28,-,-,CASREGNIQYF,TGTGCCAGCAGGGAGGGGAACATTCAGTACTTC
TRBJ2-3,TRBV5-4,TRBD1,-,CASSLGQGAQTDTQYF,TGTGCCAGCAGCTTGGGTCAGGGGGCGCAGACAGATACGCAGTATTTT
TRBJ2-1,TRBV5-1,-,-,CASSLAYMIPGAPYNEQFF,TGCGCCAGCAGCTTGGCCTATATGATCCCAGGAGCACCCTACAATGAGCAGTTCTTC
TRBJ2-1,TRBV7-2,-,-,CASSLVRENEQFF,TGTGCCAGCAGCTTGGTTAGGGAAAATGAGCAGTTCTTC
TRBJ1-2,TRBV5-1,-,-,CASSLEGQRDGYTF,TGCGCCAGCAGCTTGGAAGGGCAGAGGGATGGCTACACCTTC
TRBJ2-5,TRBV13,TRBD2,-,CASSPRGSGSPETQYF,TGTGCCAGCAGCCCCCGAGGTAGCGGGAGTCCGGAGACCCAGTACTTC
TRBJ2-2,TRBV15,-,-,CATSRLPEIPGELFF,TGTGCCACCAGCAGACTACCCGAGATACCCGGGGAGCTGTTTTTT
TRBJ2-7,TRBV11-2,-,-,CASSFIRGDEQYF,TGTGCCAGCAGCTTTATCAGGGGCGACGAGCAGTACTTC
TRBJ2-3,TRBV11-2,-,-,CASSLVVATDTQYF,TGTGCCAGCAGCTTAGTCGTGGCCACAGATACGCAGTATTTT
TRBJ2-7,TRBV6-1,TRBD1,-,CASSARPGQGRVQYF,TGTGCCAGCAGTGCCCGACCGGGACAGGGGAGGGTGCAGTACTTC
TRBJ2-1,TRBV5-4,-,-,CASSHDRSSYNEQFF,TGTGCCAGCAGCCACGACAGGAGCTCCTACAATGAGCAGTTCTTC
TRBJ2-7,TRBV7-2,TRBD2,-,CASSFRNSGSGYEQYF,TGTGCCAGCAGCTTCCGAAATAGCGGGAGTGGGTACGAGCAGTACTTC
TRBJ2-2,TRBV27,TRBD2,-,CASSPRTSGSVAGELFF,TGTGCCAGCAGTCCCCGGACTAGCGGGAGTGTAGCCGGGGAGCTGTTTTTT
TRBJ2-1,TRBV9,TRBD2,-,CASSPRTSGSNEQFF,TGTGCCAGCAGCCCCCGGACTAGCGGGAGCAATGAGCAGTTCTTC
TRBJ1-2,TRBV19,TRBD1,-,CASQDHSGTGNRYGYTF,TGTGCCAGCCAGGACCATTCAGGGACAGGGAACCGCTATGGCTACACCTTC
TRBJ1-2,TRBV4-3,TRBD1,-,CASSPREGGHYGYTF,TGCGCCAGCAGTCCGCGGGAAGGGGGCCACTATGGCTACACCTTC
TRBJ2-5,TRBV7-2,-,once,CASSPRLQETQYF,TGTGCCAGCAGCCCGAGGCTACAAGAGACCCAGTACTTC
TRBJ2-7,TRBV27,-,-,CASSISGIYEQYF,TGTGCCAGCAGTATTTCCGGGATTTACGAGCAGTACTTC
TRBJ1-3,TRBV10-3,-,-,CAMRQGNTIYF,TGTGCCATGCGTCAGGGAAACACCATATATTTT
TRBJ2-5,TRBV9,-,-,CASSVGGHVYQETQYF,TGTGCCAGCAGCGTAGGGGGACACGTGTACCAAGAGACCCAGTACTTC
TRBJ1-1,TRBV15,TRBD1,-,CATEGAANTEAFF,TGTGCCACTGAGGGGGCCGCAAACACTGAAGCTTTCTTT
TRBJ1-2,TRBV7-8,TRBD1,-,CASSQDRGLNYGYTF,TGTGCCAGCAGCCAAGACAGGGGACTGAACTATGGCTACACCTTC
TRBJ2-2,TRBV28,TRBD1,-,CASSSGTGRTGELFF,TGTGCCAGCAGTTCCGGGACAGGGAGGACCGGGGAGCTGTTTTTT
TRBJ2-1,TRBV25-1,TRBD2,-,CASSPGLAGGLAGEQFF,TGTGCCAGCAGCCCGGGACTAGCGGGAGGCCTGGCGGGTGAGCAGTTCTTC
TRBJ2-7,TRBV9,-,-,CASSVGGEQYF,TGTGCCAGCAGCGTAGGGGGGGAGCAGTACTTC
TRBJ2-5,TRBV19,-,-,CASMGGRQETQYF,TGTGCCAGTATGGGGGGTAGACAAGAGACCCAGTACTTC
TRBJ1-5,TRBV28,TRBD1,-,CASSWESDRGLNQPQHF,TGTGCCAGCAGCTGGGAATCGGACAGGGGTTTGAATCAGCCCCAGCATTTT
TRBJ1-1,TRBV18,-,-,CASFPRTQNTEAFF,TGTGCCAGCTTCCCTCGGACTCAGAACACTGAAGCTTTCTTT
TRBJ2-1,TRBV25-1,TRBD2,-,CASSEFKGLASDEQFF,TGTGCCAGCAGTGAATTTAAGGGACTAGCAAGTGATGAGCAGTTCTTC
TRBJ2-7,TRBV29-1,-,-,CSVGLRLGLDEQYF,TGCAGCGTTGGGCTTCGACTAGGGTTGGACGAGCAGTACTTC
TRBJ2-3,TRBV15,TRBD2,-,CATSRDRDYYTDTQYF,TGTGCCACCAGCAGAGACCGGGACTACTACACAGATACGCAGTATTTT
TRBJ2-7,TRBV7-2,-,-,CASSRPGVLSSYEQYF,TGTGCCAGCAGCCGACCCGGGGTTCTGAGCTCCTACGAGCAGTACTTC
TRBJ2-7,TRBV29-1,TRBD1,-,CSVWDRGNEQYF,TGCAGCGTTTGGGACAGAGGAAACGAGCAGTACTTC
TRBJ2-1,TRBV10-3,TRBD2,-,CAISESNLLAGEQFF,TGTGCCATCAGTGAGTCGAACCTGCTAGCGGGTGAGCAGTTCTTC
TRBJ1-1,TRBV6-1,-,-,CASSDLPSNTEAFF,TGTGCCAGCAGTGATTTGCCCTCGAACACTGAAGCTTTCTTT
TRBJ2-3,TRBV9,-,-,CASSARRATSTDTQYF,TGTGCCAGCAGTGCCCGGAGGGCTACTAGCACAGATACGCAGTATTTT
TRBJ2-2,TRBV5-1,-,once,CASSLDVGTGELFF,TGCGCCAGCAGCCTAGACGTGGGGACCGGGGAGCTGTTTTTT
TRBJ1-4,TRBV18,-,-,CASSPGPQVSNEKLFF,TGTGCCAGCTCTCCGGGACCCCAGGTGTCTAATGAAAAACTGTTTTTT
TRBJ1-3,TRBV5-1,-,-,CASSLESVTSSGNTIYF,TGCGCCAGCAGCTTGGAAAGTGTCACGAGCTCTGGAAACACCATATATTTT
TRBJ1-1,TRBV6-1,-,-,CASSDARESTEAFF,TGTGCCAGCAGTGACGCAAGGGAGAGCACTGAAGCTTTCTTT
TRBJ1-2,TRBV6-5,TRBD1,-,CASKGTGSSYTF,TGTGCCAGCAAAGGGACAGGGAGTAGCTACACCTTC
TRBJ2-1,TRBV4-1,TRBD1,-,CASRRDSLNEQFF,TGCGCCAGCAGGAGGGACAGCCTCAATGAGCAGTTCTTC
TRBJ2-1,TRBV9,-,once,CASSVFLSAETYNEQFF,TGTGCCAGCAGCGTATTTTTGTCTGCCGAGACCTACAATGAGCAGTTCTTC
TRBJ1-2,TRBV5-1,TRBD1,once,CASSFIPGTDEEKRGYTF,TGCGCCAGCAGCTTTATCCCCGGGACAGACGAAGAAAAGAGAGGCTACACCTTC
TRBJ1-2,TRBV18,TRBD1,-,CASSPLVPGQGDENYGYTF,TGTGCCAGCTCACCGTTAGTACCGGGACAGGGGGACGAGAACTATGGCTACACCTTC
TRBJ2-6,TRBV28,TRBD1,-,CASSSRGTASGANVLTF,TGTGCCAGCAGTTCCCGAGGGACAGCCTCTGGGGCCAACGTCCTGACTTTC
TRBJ2-1,TRBV7-3,-,-,CASSPIGGASYNEQFF,TGTGCCAGCAGCCCGATAGGGGGAGCGTCCTACAATGAGCAGTTCTTC
TRBJ2-1,TRBV7-3,TRBD2,-,CASSPGGSYNEQFF,TGTGCCAGCAGCCCGGGGGGGTCCTACAATGAGCAGTTCTTC
TRBJ2-5,TRBV7-6,-,-,CASSLSGRGKETQYF,TGTGCCAGCAGCTTAAGTGGGAGGGGGAAAGAGACCCAGTACTTC